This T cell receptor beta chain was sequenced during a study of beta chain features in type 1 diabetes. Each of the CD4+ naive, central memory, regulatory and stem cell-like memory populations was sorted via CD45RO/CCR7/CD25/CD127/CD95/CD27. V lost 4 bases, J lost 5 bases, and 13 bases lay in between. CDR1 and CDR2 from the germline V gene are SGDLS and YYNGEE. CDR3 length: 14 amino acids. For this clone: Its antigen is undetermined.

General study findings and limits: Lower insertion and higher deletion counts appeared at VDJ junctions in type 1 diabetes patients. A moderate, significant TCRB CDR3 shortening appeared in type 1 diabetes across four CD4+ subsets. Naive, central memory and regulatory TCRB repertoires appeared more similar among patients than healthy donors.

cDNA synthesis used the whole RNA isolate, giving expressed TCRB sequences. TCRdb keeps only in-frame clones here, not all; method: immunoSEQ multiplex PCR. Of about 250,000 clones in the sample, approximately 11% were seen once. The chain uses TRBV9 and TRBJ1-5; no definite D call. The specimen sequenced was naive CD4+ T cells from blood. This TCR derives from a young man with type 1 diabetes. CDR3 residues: CASSPSGSDQPQHF. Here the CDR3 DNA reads TGTGCCAGCAGCCCCTCCGGGTCGGATCAGCCCCAGCATTTT.